This TCR beta chain was sequenced in a study of beta chain features in type 1 diabetes. This CDR3 is 14 amino acids long. J gave up 5 bases and V 4 bases, and 5 bases lay outside the gene matches. Germline CDR1 is SGHTA and CDR2 is FQGNSA. General study points: For cells with high TCR expression, cDNA sequencing could yield over-representation. TCRB rearrangement may or may not be influenced by HLA type; here this remained unresolved. PCR might preferentially amplify shorter templates, equally in patients and controls.

Expressed TCRB transcripts were sequenced, since all the RNA that had been isolated was reverse transcribed. Repertoires were generated with immunoSEQ multiplex PCR, while TCRdb's copy carries only in-frame clones and drops some. The sample has 350,000 to 400,000 clones; around 15% are singletons. This clone was found a few times. Its antigen is unidentified. Averaging around 120 mL, one heparinised blood draw was given by each donor. The rearrangement uses TRBV7-2 and TRBJ1-5; TRBD1 aligns across 7 bases. The sequenced sample was naive CD4+ T cells from blood. The receptor's source is a woman aged 18-29 years in good health. CDR3 DNA sequence: TGTGCCAGCAGCTCAACAGGGGCTTATCAGCCCCAGCATTTT. Encoded protein: CASSSTGAYQPQHF.